A selection of T cell receptor beta chains follows, all from one sample in a study of T-cell memory formation after mild COVID-19. TCRdb re-called the 5' RACE reads through MiXCR, storing one row per CDR3 protein. The sample has 95,000 to 110,000 distinct CDR3 sequences, 13% to 15% seen once. Sample: PBMCs or a T cell subset sorted from them (not recorded which). These receptors all stem from a man aged 18 to 29 who had mild COVID-19 (a few samples of this study predate the infection). Cell type and time point are not known. The CDR3 runs from the conserved cysteine through the conserved F or W. The D gene is left open where the match is weak. Clone sizes are given selectively: once, few, many, or a class where the clone is expanded.

>.|13|TRBJ2-7|.|TRBV5-5
TGTGCCAGCAGCGGACTCGCGGACAACGAGCAGTACTTC
CASSGLADNEQYF
>many|15|TRBJ2-4|TRBD1|TRBV4-1
TGCGCCAGCAGCCTGTTACAGGGGGCGGGTAACATTCAGTACTTC
CASSLLQGAGNIQYF
>many|15|TRBJ2-1|.|TRBV7-9
TGTGCCAGCAGCTCGCCCCTCAAAGGGGACAATGAGCAGTTCTTC
CASSSPLKGDNEQFF
>.|16|TRBJ2-7|.|TRBV7-6
TGTGCCAGCAGCCCGGGGGTTAGTACGGGCTCCTACGAGCAGTACTTC
CASSPGVSTGSYEQYF
>.|15|TRBJ2-3|.|TRBV6-5
TGTGCCAGCAGTTACTCTGGGGGCGGAACAGATACGCAGTATTTT
CASSYSGGGTDTQYF
>few|15|TRBJ1-3|TRBD1|TRBV7-2
TGTGCCAGCAGCGCAGGGGGCGGGCGTGGAAACACCATATATTTT
CASSAGGGRGNTIYF
>few|15|TRBJ1-2|.|TRBV9
TGTGCCAGCAGCGTAGGGACGGGAGCCGTCTCGGGCTACACCTTC
CASSVGTGAVSGYTF
>.|16|TRBJ1-1|TRBD1|TRBV7-6
TGTGCCAGCAGCTTAAAGGGCCGCCGGACAGGGTCTGAAGCTTTCTTT
CASSLKGRRTGSEAFF
>.|12|TRBJ2-2|.|TRBV4-3
TGCGCCAGCAGCTGGGTCACCGGGGAGCTGTTTTTT
CASSWVTGELFF
>few|14|TRBJ2-2|TRBD2|TRBV30
TGTGCCTGGAGCGGACTAGGACGCACCGGGGAGCTGTTTTTT
CAWSGLGRTGELFF
>.|15|TRBJ2-2|.|TRBV6-2/TRBV6-3
TGTGCCAGCAGTTATTGGGAACCGAACACCGGGGAGCTGTTTTTT
CASSYWEPNTGELFF
>.|12|TRBJ1-1|TRBD1|TRBV6-6
TGTGCCGGGGGACAGGGAAGCACTGAAGCTTTCTTT
CAGGQGSTEAFF
>few|15|TRBJ2-1|TRBD2|TRBV5-1
TGCGCCAGCAGCCCACCCCCCAGACTAGCGGGCGAGCAGTTCTTC
CASSPPPRLAGEQFF
>.|17|TRBJ2-2|TRBD2|TRBV4-3
TGCGCCAGCAGCCAAGTACTAGCGGGGGCCGGATTCGGGGAGCTGTTTTTT
CASSQVLAGAGFGELFF